These T cell receptor beta chains were read from a single sample in a study of CXCR3-negative and CXCR3-positive naive CD8 T cells. Reanalyzing the 5' RACE reads, TCRdb keeps one entry per CDR3 protein, without DNA. The repertoire shows 9,100 or so distinct CDR3 sequences; the top ten hold 2% to 2.5%. Material for sequencing was naive CXCR3- CD8+ T cells from blood. The receptors stem from a human donor in good health. Some clones in this sample may be carry-over from other donors' samples. The CDR3 runs from the conserved cysteine through the conserved F or W. Only part of the rows carry a size: once, few, many, or a class if the clone is expanded.

cdr3_aa clone_size j_call v_call
CASSYSGQYNEQFF - TRBJ2-1 TRBV2
CASSYAGGGRLETQYF medium-sized TRBJ2-5 TRBV6-5
CASSSTGDSTDTQYF - TRBJ2-3 TRBV7-9
CASTPQGLDTQYF - TRBJ2-3 TRBV7-8
CSVPEPGSYEQYF - TRBJ2-7 TRBV29-1
CSARDWEDSTDTQYF - TRBJ2-3 TRBV20-1
CASRGGDGELFF - TRBJ2-2 TRBV7-8
CSVDDGSSYEQYF - TRBJ2-7 TRBV29-1
CASSSTGGRETQYF medium-sized TRBJ2-5 TRBV11-2
CSVASGINEQYF - TRBJ2-7 TRBV29-1
CASTDGGLAYGYTF - TRBJ1-2 TRBV12-5
CASSQVTGLAYEQYF - TRBJ2-7 TRBV3-1
CASSELGGISGNEQFF - TRBJ2-1 TRBV2
CSVPGLNTEAFF medium-sized TRBJ1-1 TRBV29-1
CASSYQGYEQYF - TRBJ2-7 TRBV5-1
CASSPVASGIRNEQFF medium-sized TRBJ2-1 TRBV5-8
CASSFGEGADEQYF - TRBJ2-7 TRBV5-1
CSVGATGELFF - TRBJ2-2 TRBV29-1
CSVEAIGDTYEQYF - TRBJ2-7 TRBV29-1
CAISEAGVLVYHEQFF medium-sized TRBJ2-1 TRBV10-3
CSASPGPNTGELFF medium-sized TRBJ2-2 TRBV20-1
CASSPPGQARETQYF medium-sized TRBJ2-5 TRBV7-8
CSVEDPGPIYNEQFF - TRBJ2-1 TRBV29-1
CSAERLLAGPSTDTQYF - TRBJ2-3 TRBV29-1
CASSFVQGAKLNEQYF - TRBJ2-7 TRBV5-5
CASSFLGASNQPQHF medium-sized TRBJ1-5 TRBV28
CASSQDPGAWTEAFF - TRBJ1-1 TRBV14
CAWSGPYSGNTIYF medium-sized TRBJ1-3 TRBV30
CASSRTPTDTQYF medium-sized TRBJ2-3 TRBV28
CASGIDPGLAGANEQFF - TRBJ2-1 TRBV19
CAFSLRGNTGELFF - TRBJ2-2 TRBV7-9
CASSLQFTDTQYF - TRBJ2-3 TRBV11-2
CSVEGQGRNEQFF medium-sized TRBJ2-1 TRBV29-1
CASSLGLAGVYEQFF medium-sized TRBJ2-1 TRBV5-1
CSVSYDRGAWNEQFF - TRBJ2-1 TRBV29-1
CASSTGDLEAFF medium-sized TRBJ1-1 TRBV6-5
CSVEEPGRNEQFF - TRBJ2-1 TRBV29-1
CSVLPSSTSSYEQYF - TRBJ2-7 TRBV29-1
CASSARRGFYEQYF - TRBJ2-7 TRBV7-2
CASSSAGGRDTGELFF - TRBJ2-2 TRBV6-5
CASMVTSGSYEQYF - TRBJ2-7 TRBV12-5
CSSWGRTDTQYF - TRBJ2-3 TRBV29-1
CSVQTRTASYNEQFF - TRBJ2-1 TRBV29-1
CASRPGTGYQETQYF medium-sized TRBJ2-5 TRBV3-1
CASSSPSGRASYNDQFF - TRBJ2-1 TRBV6-5
CASTPGLAGVWETQYF - TRBJ2-5 TRBV3-1
CASSQSSRTPSLHF medium-sized TRBJ1-6 TRBV7-9
CASSRNEKLFF - TRBJ1-4 TRBV23-1
CSARDRVSFGAFF medium-sized TRBJ1-1 TRBV20-1
CSVPGGGTEAFF - TRBJ1-1 TRBV29-1
CASRPHKPETQYF medium-sized TRBJ2-5 TRBV6-6
CASSTPPSGSEYNEQFF - TRBJ2-1 TRBV2
CASSLHGVVGTEAFF medium-sized TRBJ1-1 TRBV27
CASMGGGPYEQYF medium-sized TRBJ2-7 TRBV27
CSPGRGRTPGRDTQYF - TRBJ2-3 TRBV29-1
CASSTHPVQETQYF - TRBJ2-5 TRBV2
CASSLVAGNEQFF medium-sized TRBJ2-1 TRBV12-3/TRBV12-4